This T cell receptor beta chain was observed in a study of blood T cell repertoires in COVID-19. In the original analysis: Amplification from reference gene primers served as the basis for estimated nucleated cell counts. Measured with immunoSEQ multiplex PCR; TCRdb has only the in-frame clones, and not every one. V and J calls and clone size are copied from that table; D and trimming were computed from the DNA. The sample carries 75,000 or so clones, around 88% recorded once. The CDR3 totals 15 residues. Per the germline V gene, CDR1 is MDHEN and CDR2 is SYDVKM. The V and J ends lost 2 bases and 8 bases, in that order; junction bases with no gene match: 7.

The sequencing input was peripheral blood. The rearrangement uses TRBV28 and TRBJ2-1; 9 bases are a match to TRBD2. The TCR comes from a woman older than 75 with active or convalescent COVID-19. The CDR3 here is CASSLAGGPNHEQFF. DNA for the CDR3: TGTGCCAGCAGTTTAGCGGGAGGGCCTAACCATGAGCAGTTCTTC.